These T cell receptor beta chains were read from a single sample in a study of identical twins. TCRdb re-analysed the 5' RACE reads in MiXCR, keeping a single row per CDR3 protein. The sample yields roughly 260,000 distinct CDR3 sequences, over 12% seen once. Material: memory (CD45RO+) T cells sorted from blood. The receptor set was obtained from a woman aged 18-29 years in good health. Each CDR3 is given with its conserved first and last residue. A D gene is named only where the DNA matches it firmly. Rows give clone size only sometimes, using once, few, many, or a class for an expanded clone.

many	TRBV5-1	.	TRBJ2-1	TGCGCCAGCAGCCTACTGAGCTCCTACAATGAGCAGTTCTTC	CASSLLSSYNEQFF
.	TRBV24-1	TRBD2	TRBJ2-3	TGTGCCACCAGTGGGGGACTAGAAAATACAGATACGCAGTATTTT	CATSGGLENTDTQYF
few	TRBV5-8	.	TRBJ1-4	TGTGCCACATCGGGAGGCAGGGATGAAAAACTGTTTTTT	CATSGGRDEKLFF
.	TRBV20-1	.	TRBJ2-7	TGCAGTGCTAGAACGACTAGTAACGGATGGTACGAGCAGTACTTC	CSARTTSNGWYEQYF
few	TRBV9	.	TRBJ1-4	TGTGCCAGCAGCACCTACAGTGAGAGAGGTGAAAAACTGTTTTTT	CASSTYSERGEKLFF
.	TRBV3-1	TRBD2	TRBJ2-1	TGTGCCAGCACCCGCGCGGGGGGGATTTACAATGAGCAGTTCTTC	CASTRAGGIYNEQFF
.	TRBV20-1	TRBD2	TRBJ2-1	TGCGGTGCCTCTCCCTCACTAGCGGGAATTTACAATGAGCAGTTCTTC	CGASPSLAGIYNEQFF
few	TRBV7-6	.	TRBJ2-3	TGTGCCAGCAGCCCGGAGGCGGGGTTGAGCACAGATACGCAGTATTTT	CASSPEAGLSTDTQYF
.	TRBV4-1	.	TRBJ1-6	TGCGCCAGCAGCAAAGAAGGAAACGGTGCTTCACCCCTCCACTTT	CASSKEGNGASPLHF
many	TRBV12-3/TRBV12-4	.	TRBJ2-7	TGTGCCAGCAGTTTTAACTTGGGCCCCCGTGAGCAGTACTTC	CASSFNLGPREQYF
few	TRBV29-1	TRBD1	TRBJ1-2	TGCAGCGTTGAAGGGGGACAGGGATATGGCTACACCTTC	CSVEGGQGYGYTF
.	TRBV20-1	TRBD1	TRBJ2-5	TGCAGTGCTAGTAGACAGGGGACCCAAGAGACCCAGTACTTC	CSASRQGTQETQYF
few	TRBV15	.	TRBJ1-5	TGTGCCACCAGCAGAGATGGGGGGGGCAATCAGCCCCAGCATTTT	CATSRDGGGNQPQHF
many	TRBV5-1	TRBD2	TRBJ2-2	TGCGCCAGCAGCTGGGGGACTAGCAAAACCACCGGGGAGCTGTTTTTT	CASSWGTSKTTGELFF
few	TRBV20-1	TRBD1	TRBJ2-3	TGCAGTGCTAGGCGAGGGACAGTGAGCACAGATACGCAGTATTTT	CSARRGTVSTDTQYF
.	TRBV4-3	TRBD1	TRBJ1-1	TGCGCCAGCAGCCAAGGTCCGGGACAGGGCGAGTCTGAAGCTTTCTTT	CASSQGPGQGESEAFF
.	TRBV20-1	.	TRBJ1-5	TGCAGTGCTAGTCCGGGCCACTTCGATCAGCCCCAGCATTTT	CSASPGHFDQPQHF
few	TRBV12-3/TRBV12-4	.	TRBJ2-1	TGTGCCAGCAGTTTAGCCGGGACCCTACGGCGGAATGAGCAGTTCTTC	CASSLAGTLRRNEQFF
.	TRBV10-3	.	TRBJ2-7	TGTGCCATCAGTGAGTCTACAGGGTCCTACGAGCAGTACTTC	CAISESTGSYEQYF
many	TRBV7-2	TRBD2	TRBJ2-1	TGTGCCAGCAGCGCCCCGGCGGGAGGGTACAATGAGCAGTTCTTC	CASSAPAGGYNEQFF
.	TRBV29-1	.	TRBJ2-3	TGCAGCGGCTCCCCGGGGCCGCCCAGGGGGCAGTATTTT	CSGSPGPPRGQYF
.	TRBV9	.	TRBJ1-1	TGTGCCAGCAGCCCCCAGGCGGACAACACTGAAGCTTTCTTT	CASSPQADNTEAFF
.	TRBV5-1	.	TRBJ1-6	TGCGCCAGCAGCTTGGCTGGGGGCCGTTATTCACCCCTCCACTTT	CASSLAGGRYSPLHF
few	TRBV6-1	TRBD1	TRBJ1-2	TGTGCCAGCAGTCCTGACAGGACAGGATATGGCTACACCTTC	CASSPDRTGYGYTF
few	TRBV5-1	.	TRBJ2-3	TGCGCCAGCAGCTTGGATTGGGGGACAGATACGCAGTATTTT	CASSLDWGTDTQYF